This entry lists 8 T cell receptor beta chains sequenced from one sample in a study of T cell responses to AZD1222 COVID-19 vaccine. The method was immunoSEQ multiplex PCR; TCRdb's version includes in-frame clones alone and lacks a portion of them. Of approximately 120,000 clones listed, about 92% were seen once; the top ten hold approximately 1.1%. Specimen: peripheral blood, collected on day 0 of AZD1222 vaccination. The source is an adult in good health.

The chain is built from TRBV19 and TRBJ2-3; D ambiguous. The CDR3 is 15 amino acids. Germline lookup yields CDR1 LNHDA and CDR2 SQIVND (reference sequence). V lost 2 bases and J 0 bases, leaving 9 bases between the germline ends. This CDR3 reads CASSITPYSTDTQYF. In nucleotides, the CDR3 is TGTGCCAGTAGTATAACCCCGTACAGCACAGATACGCAGTATTTT.

V is TRBV6-1 and J is TRBJ2-1; possibly TRBD2 for D (6 bases). The length of the CDR3 is 16 residues. Germline assignment: CDR1 MNHNS and CDR2 SASEGT. Trimming left V 4 bases short and J 6 bases short, with 19 bases between. In nucleotides, the CDR3 is TGTGCCAGCAGTGGGAGGGCCACAGCGATGGGCAATGAGCAGTTCTTC. Encoded protein: CASSGRATAMGNEQFF.

The chain uses TRBV5-1 and TRBJ1-2; the match to TRBD1 covers 9 bases. With V trimmed by 4 bases and J by 0 bases, 10 bases remained unmatched. CDR3 size: 17 residues. Germline lookup yields CDR1 SGHRS and CDR2 YFSETQ. The DNA for the CDR3 is TGCGCCAGCAGCCTGGGACAGGGTGCGGGTCCTAACTATGGCTACACCTTC. Translation gives CASSLGQGAGPNYGYTF.

The rearrangement joins TRBV2 to TRBJ1-5; a weak D match, TRBD1 (5 bases). CDR1 is SNHLY, CDR2 FYNNEI, per germline. Trimming took 1 base from V and 9 from J, leaving 16 bases between them. The CDR3 consists of 15 residues. The CDR3 here is CASSEVGALRAPQHF. The DNA for the CDR3 is TGTGCCAGCAGTGAAGTTGGGGCCCTGCGGGCGCCCCAGCATTTT.

The rearrangement links TRBV6-1 to TRBJ2-2, with TRBD2 matching 7 bases. Germline CDR1 MNHNS, CDR2 SASEGT. The CDR3 is 16 amino acids. The V segment lost 4 bases and the J segment 6 bases; nucleotides outside the gene matches: 11. The CDR3 coding sequence is TGTGCCAGCAGTGGTTGGGGGAGGGCCTCTCCCGGGGAGCTGTTTTTT. Its translation: CASSGWGRASPGELFF.

This sequence joins TRBV9 and TRBJ2-3; D is ambiguous. This CDR3 is 13 amino acids long. V lost 4 bases, J lost 1 base, and 7 bases lay in between. Germline V gives CDR1 SGDLS, CDR2 YYNGEE. Here the CDR3 reads CASSFQGTDTQYF. The CDR3 DNA is TGTGCCAGCAGCTTTCAGGGCACAGATACGCAGTATTTT.

The rearrangement links TRBV5-1 to TRBJ1-2; D may be TRBD1 (5 bases). Germline V gene sequence: CDR1 SGHRS, CDR2 YFSETQ. The V gene lost 2 bases and the J gene lost 7 bases, with 21 bases spanning the gap. This CDR3 has 16 residues. For the CDR3, the DNA is TGCGCCAGCAGCTTAACTGAGGTCGTTGGGACTGGTGGCTACACCTTC. Residues: CASSLTEVVGTGGYTF.

The J gene is TRBJ1-6, the V gene TRBV6-6; perhaps TRBD1 as D (5 bases). Deletions cut 6 bases from V and 7 bases from J, with 16 bases between. Per germline, CDR1 MNHNY and CDR2 SVGAGI (reference sequence). The CDR3 length is 15 residues. The CDR3 loop reads CASRGTEFRNSPLHF. The DNA for the CDR3 is TGTGCCAGCAGGGGGACCGAATTTCGGAATTCACCCCTCCACTTT.